A selection of T cell receptor beta chains follows, all from one sample in a study of beta chain features in type 1 diabetes. Some clones are missing from TCRdb's copy, which holds only in-frame ones; the method was immunoSEQ multiplex PCR. Among 200,000 to 250,000 clones listed, approximately 15% were seen once. Sequenced input: naive CD4+ T cells from blood. Receptors were obtained from a young man with type 1 diabetes. The CDR3 runs from the conserved cysteine through the conserved F or W. Fields, in order: D gene, V gene, J gene, clone size, CDR3 protein, CDR3 DNA. The D gene is left open where the match is weak. Size is omitted from some rows. Given values are once, few, many or a class for expanded clones.

d_gene: .; v_gene: TRBV30; j_gene: TRBJ1-2; abundance: few; CDR3aa: CAWSDPIDGYTF; CDR3nt: TGTGCCTGGAGTGACCCGATAGATGGCTACACCTTC
d_gene: .; v_gene: TRBV9; j_gene: TRBJ1-1; abundance: .; CDR3aa: CASSVGHSNTEAFF; CDR3nt: TGTGCCAGCAGCGTAGGACACTCGAACACTGAAGCTTTCTTT
d_gene: .; v_gene: TRBV5-1; j_gene: TRBJ2-7; abundance: .; CDR3aa: CASSSPPAYEQYF; CDR3nt: TGCGCCAGCAGCTCCCCCCCCGCCTACGAGCAGTACTTC
d_gene: .; v_gene: TRBV29-1; j_gene: TRBJ1-2; abundance: .; CDR3aa: CSAQGRRTEGYTF; CDR3nt: TGCAGCGCTCAAGGGAGAAGGACGGAGGGCTACACCTTC
d_gene: .; v_gene: TRBV18; j_gene: TRBJ1-4; abundance: few; CDR3aa: CASSPPSGIGEKLFF; CDR3nt: TGTGCCAGCTCACCACCGTCGGGGATCGGGGAAAAACTGTTTTTT
d_gene: TRBD2; v_gene: TRBV2; j_gene: TRBJ2-1; abundance: .; CDR3aa: CASSGSGLPYNEQFF; CDR3nt: TGTGCCAGCAGTGGTAGCGGGTTACCCTACAATGAGCAGTTCTTC
d_gene: .; v_gene: TRBV4-1; j_gene: TRBJ1-2; abundance: .; CDR3aa: CASSQDLAGLDYGYTF; CDR3nt: TGCGCCAGCAGCCAAGATCTCGCAGGGTTAGACTATGGCTACACCTTC
d_gene: TRBD1; v_gene: TRBV11-2; j_gene: TRBJ2-5; abundance: few; CDR3aa: CASSLGTGGETQYF; CDR3nt: TGTGCCAGCAGCCTCGGGACAGGGGGAGAGACCCAGTACTTC
d_gene: .; v_gene: TRBV2; j_gene: TRBJ1-4; abundance: .; CDR3aa: CASSDWTVPEKLFF; CDR3nt: TGTGCCAGCAGCGATTGGACAGTTCCTGAAAAACTGTTTTTT
d_gene: TRBD1; v_gene: TRBV29-1; j_gene: TRBJ2-1; abundance: .; CDR3aa: CSVHRQGTSYNEQFF; CDR3nt: TGCAGCGTTCATCGACAGGGGACGTCCTACAATGAGCAGTTCTTC
d_gene: TRBD1; v_gene: TRBV5-4; j_gene: TRBJ1-2; abundance: .; CDR3aa: CASSYRTGHYTF; CDR3nt: TGTGCCAGCAGCTATAGGACAGGGCACTACACCTTC
d_gene: TRBD1; v_gene: TRBV7-9; j_gene: TRBJ2-5; abundance: few; CDR3aa: CASREGTVQETQYF; CDR3nt: TGTGCCAGCAGGGAAGGGACAGTTCAAGAGACCCAGTACTTC
d_gene: .; v_gene: TRBV18; j_gene: TRBJ1-4; abundance: few; CDR3aa: CASSPRNGGNEKLFF; CDR3nt: TGTGCCAGCTCACCCCGAAACGGGGGGAATGAAAAACTGTTTTTT
d_gene: .; v_gene: TRBV19; j_gene: TRBJ2-5; abundance: .; CDR3aa: CASSTREEETQYF; CDR3nt: TGTGCCAGTAGTACGAGGGAGGAAGAGACCCAGTACTTC
d_gene: .; v_gene: TRBV6-1; j_gene: TRBJ2-7; abundance: .; CDR3aa: CASRRQYYEQYF; CDR3nt: TGTGCCAGCAGGAGACAGTACTACGAGCAGTACTTC
d_gene: TRBD1; v_gene: TRBV5-5; j_gene: TRBJ2-7; abundance: few; CDR3aa: CASSLVGTAEQYF; CDR3nt: TGTGCCAGCAGCTTGGTTGGGACAGCCGAGCAGTACTTC
d_gene: TRBD1; v_gene: TRBV5-4; j_gene: TRBJ1-1; abundance: few; CDR3aa: CASSEGQENTEAFF; CDR3nt: TGTGCCAGCAGCGAGGGACAGGAAAACACTGAAGCTTTCTTT
d_gene: .; v_gene: TRBV19; j_gene: TRBJ1-2; abundance: .; CDR3aa: CASSIALADGYTF; CDR3nt: TGTGCCAGTAGTATCGCCCTGGCCGATGGCTACACCTTC
d_gene: .; v_gene: TRBV6-6; j_gene: TRBJ2-7; abundance: .; CDR3aa: CASGLDGNYEQYF; CDR3nt: TGTGCCAGCGGTCTGGACGGGAACTACGAGCAGTACTTC
d_gene: .; v_gene: TRBV30; j_gene: TRBJ2-5; abundance: .; CDR3aa: CAWSVVRKTQYF; CDR3nt: TGTGCCTGGAGTGTAGTCAGGAAGACCCAGTACTTC
d_gene: .; v_gene: TRBV2; j_gene: TRBJ2-7; abundance: few; CDR3aa: CASSEGGGPRPDEQYF; CDR3nt: TGTGCCAGCAGTGAGGGGGGTGGCCCACGGCCCGACGAGCAGTACTTC
d_gene: TRBD2; v_gene: TRBV5-6; j_gene: TRBJ2-3; abundance: few; CDR3aa: CASRSTSGSTDTQYF; CDR3nt: TGTGCCAGCAGATCTACTAGCGGGAGCACAGATACGCAGTATTTT